The T cell receptor (beta chain) under discussion was sequenced for a study of blood T cell repertoires in COVID-19. Generated by immunoSEQ multiplex PCR, the TCRdb table keeps only in-frame clones and is missing some. The sample yields a few hundred thousand clones, approximately 90% seen once. The sample was PBMCs or T cells enriched from blood (not recorded which). The receptor's source is a woman aged 40-49 years who had been exposed to COVID-19.

The chain's CDR3 is CASSPREAYNSPLHF. The CDR3 DNA reads as TGTGCCAGCAGCCCTCGGGAGGCCTATAATTCACCCCTCCACTTT. The genes are TRBV7-2 and TRBJ1-6, with D hard to call. This CDR3 spans 15 amino acids. The V and J ends lost 5 bases and 2 bases respectively, with 10 bases between them. Germline V CDR1 and CDR2: SGHTA, FQGNSA.